The 19 T cell receptor beta chains below come from one sample, sequenced in a study of cytomegalovirus exposure and HLA in healthy donors. 60 Vbeta and 13 Jbeta primers were used in PCR. The protocol was immunoSEQ multiplex PCR, while the TCRdb copy is restricted to in-frame clones and leaves out a portion. The table has roughly 190,000 clones, around 80% seen once; the top ten hold 1.5% to 2%. The specimen sequenced was PBMCs. Source of these receptors: a man between 18 and 35 years old in good health and CMV-seronegative.

The chain joins TRBV5-1 to TRBJ2-4, with 7 bases identical to TRBD1. Germline V CDR1 and CDR2: SGHRS, YFSETQ. This CDR3 is 15 amino acids long. Trimming removed 2 bases from V and 4 bases from J; junction bases left unmatched: 6. The CDR3: CASSLQGPEKNIQYF. CDR3 nucleotides: TGCGCCAGCAGCTTACAGGGGCCGGAAAAAAACATTCAGTACTTC.

V usage is TRBV2 and J usage is TRBJ2-7, with D possibly being TRBD1 (5 bases). Germline V lookup: CDR1 SNHLY, CDR2 FYNNEI. CDR3 length: 15 amino acids. Trimming stripped 4 bases from V and 4 bases from J, with 17 bases between. The CDR3 sequence: CASSGPGRASYEQYF. In nucleotides, the CDR3 is TGTGCCAGCAGTGGTCCAGGCAGGGCTAGTTACGAGCAGTACTTC.

This clone was seen a few times. This chain links TRBV27 with TRBJ2-7; TRBD1 matches at 8 bases. Losses at the gene ends were 6 bases for V and 3 bases for J; bases not matched to a gene: 10. CDR3 length: 15 amino acids. CDR1 is MNHEY and CDR2 is SMNVEV in the germline V gene (reference sequence). The CDR3 reads CASRQTSGGYYEQYF. CDR3 DNA: TGTGCCAGCAGACAAACTTCAGGGGGCTACTACGAGCAGTACTTC.

This chain uses TRBV4-3 with TRBJ2-1; tentative D call: TRBD1 (6 bases). V was clipped by 3 bases and J by 4 bases, with 13 bases between them. Germline V lookup: CDR1 LGHNA, CDR2 YSLEER. The CDR3 has 15 residues. This chain's CDR3 is CASSHQIGQYNEQFF. In DNA, the CDR3 is TGCGCCAGCAGCCATCAAATAGGACAGTACAATGAGCAGTTCTTC.

The V and J genes are TRBV21-1 and TRBJ1-1; TRBD1 is taken as the D call from the table, unchecked against the DNA. TRBV21-1 is assigned pseudogene status. The CDR3 totals 17 residues. For the CDR3, the DNA is TGTGCCAGCAGCAAACCGGATGCGGAGGACAGGCCCACTGAAGCTTTCTTT. It codes for CASSKPDAEDRPTEAFF.

CDR3 residues: CASSYSWEQGYGYTF. Here the CDR3 DNA reads TGTGCCAGCAGTTACTCGTGGGAACAGGGCTATGGCTACACCTTC. The gene calls are TRBV6-5 and TRBJ1-2; maybe TRBD1 (6 bases). Trimming removed 0 bases from V and 4 bases from J, with 12 bases in between. The CDR3 runs 15 residues. CDR1 is MNHEY and CDR2 is SVGAGI in the germline V gene.

This chain connects TRBV5-1 to TRBJ2-4; 7 nucleotides line up with TRBD2. J lost 4 bases, V lost 0 bases, and 10 bases had no gene match. The CDR3 length is 17 residues. CDR1 and CDR2 from the germline V gene are SGHRS and YFSETQ. The DNA for the CDR3 is TGCGCCAGCAGCTTGGGTCGCGGGGGTGAATTAAAAAACATTCAGTACTTC. This codes for CASSLGRGGELKNIQYF.

The rearrangement joins TRBV12-5 to TRBJ2-1, with 12 positions matching TRBD1. Germline CDR1 is LGHNT and CDR2 is FRNRAP. Unmatched junction bases numbered 3, after V lost 1 base and J lost 8 bases. CDR3 length: 15 residues. This CDR3 is CASGLGDRGLYEQFF. In DNA form, the CDR3 reads TGTGCTAGTGGTTTGGGGGACAGGGGGCTGTATGAGCAGTTCTTC.

This chain links TRBV5-1 with TRBJ2-7; 9 bases map to TRBD2. The CDR3 loop spans 17 amino acids. Germline loops: CDR1 SGHRS, CDR2 YFSETQ. The V segment lost 1 base and the J segment 0 bases; nucleotides outside the gene matches: 8. CDR3 bases: TGCGCCAGCAGCTTGAGCGGGGGGTTCTCCGTCTCCTACGAGCAGTACTTC. Translated, it gives CASSLSGGFSVSYEQYF.

The V call is TRBV4-1, the J call TRBJ1-3; D perhaps matches TRBD1 (5 bases). CDR1 and CDR2 from the germline V gene are MGHRA and YSYEKL. The length of the CDR3 is 16 residues. Trimming took off 4 bases at V and 0 bases at J, with 13 bases between the two ends. CDR3 region: CASSPRDFSSGNTIYF. In nucleotides, the CDR3 is TGCGCCAGCAGCCCCCGGGACTTCAGCTCTGGAAACACCATATATTTT.

The chain joins TRBV14 to TRBJ1-1, with D possibly matching TRBD1 (5 bases). Germline V gene sequence: CDR1 SGHDN, CDR2 FVKESK. This CDR3 comprises 13 residues. Trimming stripped 8 bases from V and 2 bases from J, with 12 bases between. CDR3 region: CASGAGSNTEAFF. CDR3 nucleotides: TGTGCCAGCGGGGCTGGTTCAAACACTGAAGCTTTCTTT. Looking up the rest from reference TRBV14 and TRBJ1-1 gives the full variable domain: EAGVTQFPSHSVIEKGQTVTLRCDPISGHDNLYWYRRVMGKEIKFLLHFVKESKQDESGMPNNRFLAERTGGTYSTLKVQPAELEDSGVYFCASGAGSNTEAFFGQGTRLTVV.

The sample holds one count of this clone. The chain links TRBV4-3 to TRBJ2-5; TRBD2 aligns across 10 bases. V lost 0 bases to trimming and J lost 5 bases; unmatched junction nucleotides: 6. The CDR3 covers 16 residues. CDR1 is LGHNA and CDR2 is YSLEER in the germline V gene. CDR3 amino acids: CASSQDSAGGRETQYF. The CDR3 DNA is TGCGCCAGCAGCCAAGATTCAGCGGGGGGGCGGGAGACCCAGTACTTC.

This clone was counted a single time. This chain joins TRBV4-1 and TRBJ1-6; D possibly corresponds to TRBD1 (5 bases). Trimming removed 0 bases at V and 10 bases at J, with 10 bases between. This CDR3 has 14 residues. In germline, CDR1 is MGHRA, CDR2 YSYEKL. The CDR3 DNA reads TGCGCCAGCAGCCAAGATTGGGGGGAGTCACCCCTCCACTTT. It encodes CASSQDWGESPLHF.

This clone was counted a single time. The rearrangement joins TRBV5-4 to TRBJ2-3; 7 bases map to TRBD2. The germline gives CDR1 SGHNT, CDR2 YYREEE (reference sequence). With V trimmed by 3 bases and J by 1 base, 8 bases remained unmatched. The CDR3 spans 16 residues. As DNA, the CDR3 is TGTGCCAGCAGCTCCCTAGGCGGGGGTGGCACAGATACGCAGTATTTT. It encodes CASSSLGGGGTDTQYF.

J is TRBJ2-7 and V is TRBV14; TRBD2 might be the D (5 bases). Trimming took off 5 bases at V and 6 bases at J, with 20 bases between the two ends. CDR3 length: 15 residues. Germline loops: CDR1 SGHDN, CDR2 FVKESK. CDR3 in amino acids: CASSKTAPGSREQYF. In DNA form, the CDR3 reads TGTGCCAGCAGCAAAACCGCCCCGGGGTCCCGCGAGCAGTACTTC. Combining the CDR3 with reference TRBV14 and TRBJ2-7 gives the whole variable domain EAGVTQFPSHSVIEKGQTVTLRCDPISGHDNLYWYRRVMGKEIKFLLHFVKESKQDESGMPNNRFLAERTGGTYSTLKVQPAELEDSGVYFCASSKTAPGSREQYFGPGTRLTVT.

V is TRBV13 and J is TRBJ2-1, with D possibly matching TRBD2 (6 bases). V dropped 5 bases and J dropped 0 bases, with 14 bases sitting between them. The germline V gene encodes CDR1 PRHDT and CDR2 FYEKMQ (reference sequence). The CDR3 loop spans 16 amino acids. CDR3 sequence: CASSPRTTFSYNEQFF. As DNA, the CDR3 is TGTGCCAGCAGCCCGAGGACTACCTTCTCCTACAATGAGCAGTTCTTC.

V usage is TRBV2 and J usage is TRBJ1-4, with 7 bases aligning to TRBD1. V was pared by 7 bases and J by 4 bases, with 9 bases of the junction left unmatched. The germline V gene encodes CDR1 SNHLY and CDR2 FYNNEI. The CDR3 extends over 15 amino acids. The CDR3 spells CASILATGSNEKLFF. DNA of the CDR3: TGTGCCAGCATTCTAGCGACAGGGAGTAATGAAAAACTGTTTTTT.

The CDR3 region is CASSQVPSSYEQYF. CDR3 DNA sequence: TGTGCCAGCAGCCAAGTTCCGAGCTCCTACGAGCAGTACTTC. The chain employs TRBV14 and TRBJ2-7; D remains ambiguous. The length of the CDR3 is 14 residues. V was shortened by 1 base and J by 0 bases, with 7 bases between the two germline ends. Germline loops: CDR1 SGHDN, CDR2 FVKESK. Complete variable domain (other parts from reference TRBV14 and TRBJ2-7): EAGVTQFPSHSVIEKGQTVTLRCDPISGHDNLYWYRRVMGKEIKFLLHFVKESKQDESGMPNNRFLAERTGGTYSTLKVQPAELEDSGVYFCASSQVPSSYEQYFGPGTRLTVT.

The chain has TRBV11-2 and TRBJ2-7; D remains unclear. The germline CDR1 and CDR2 sequences are SGHAT and FQNNGV. The CDR3 runs to 14 residues. Trimming shortened V by 3 bases and J by 3 bases, and 12 bases separated the two germline ends. CDR3 amino acids: CASSLFSENYEQYF. The CDR3 nucleotides read TGTGCCAGCAGCTTGTTTTCAGAAAACTACGAGCAGTACTTC.